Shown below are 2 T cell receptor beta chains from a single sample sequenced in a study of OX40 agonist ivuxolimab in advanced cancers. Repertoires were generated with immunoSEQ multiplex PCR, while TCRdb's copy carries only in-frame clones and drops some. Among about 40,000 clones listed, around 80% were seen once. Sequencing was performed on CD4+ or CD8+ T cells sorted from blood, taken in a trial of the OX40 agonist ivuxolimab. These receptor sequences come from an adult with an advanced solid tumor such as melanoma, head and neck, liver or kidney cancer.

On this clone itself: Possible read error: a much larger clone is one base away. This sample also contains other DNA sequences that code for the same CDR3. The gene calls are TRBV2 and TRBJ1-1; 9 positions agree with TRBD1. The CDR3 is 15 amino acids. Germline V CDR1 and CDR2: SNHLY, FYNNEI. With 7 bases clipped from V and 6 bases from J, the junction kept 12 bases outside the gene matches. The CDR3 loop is CASTPGTGSVAEAFF. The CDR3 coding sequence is TGTGCCAGCACTCCCGGGACAGGGTCGGTGGCTGAAGCTTTCTTT.

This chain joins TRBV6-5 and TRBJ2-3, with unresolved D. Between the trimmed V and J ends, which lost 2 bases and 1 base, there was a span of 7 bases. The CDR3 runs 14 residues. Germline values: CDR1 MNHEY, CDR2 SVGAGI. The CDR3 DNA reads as TGTGCCAGCAGTTACCCGACTGGCACAGATACGCAGTATTTT. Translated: CASSYPTGTDTQYF.